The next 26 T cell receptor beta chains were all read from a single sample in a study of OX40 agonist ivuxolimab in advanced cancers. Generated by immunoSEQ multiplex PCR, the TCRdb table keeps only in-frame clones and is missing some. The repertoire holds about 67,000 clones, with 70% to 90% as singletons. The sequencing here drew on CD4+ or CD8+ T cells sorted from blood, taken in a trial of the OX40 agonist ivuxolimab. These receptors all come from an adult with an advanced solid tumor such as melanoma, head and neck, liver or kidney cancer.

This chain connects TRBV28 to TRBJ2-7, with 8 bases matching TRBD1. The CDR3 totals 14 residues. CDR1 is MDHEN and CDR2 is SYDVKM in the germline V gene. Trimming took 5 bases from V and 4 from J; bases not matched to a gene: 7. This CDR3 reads CASSPPGGWYEQYF. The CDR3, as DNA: TGTGCCAGCAGTCCCCCAGGGGGCTGGTACGAGCAGTACTTC.

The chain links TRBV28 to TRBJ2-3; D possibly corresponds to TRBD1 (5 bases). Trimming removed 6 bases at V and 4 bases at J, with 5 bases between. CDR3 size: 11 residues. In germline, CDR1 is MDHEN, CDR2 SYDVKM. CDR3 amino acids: CASRTADTQYF. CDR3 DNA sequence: TGTGCCAGCAGGACAGCAGATACGCAGTATTTT.

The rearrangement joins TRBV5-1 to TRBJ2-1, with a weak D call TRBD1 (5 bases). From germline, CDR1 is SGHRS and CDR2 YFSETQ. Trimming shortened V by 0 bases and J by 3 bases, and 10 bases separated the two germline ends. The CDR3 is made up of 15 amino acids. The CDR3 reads CASSLGGAIYNEQFF. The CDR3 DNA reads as TGCGCCAGCAGCTTGGGGGGCGCCATCTACAATGAGCAGTTCTTC.

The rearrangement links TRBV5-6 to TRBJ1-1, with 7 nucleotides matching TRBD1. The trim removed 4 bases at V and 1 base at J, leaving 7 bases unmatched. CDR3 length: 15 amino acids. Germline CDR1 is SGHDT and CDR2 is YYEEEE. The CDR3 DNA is TGTGCCAGCAGCATGGTCGACAGGGCGAACACTGAAGCTTTCTTT. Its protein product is CASSMVDRANTEAFF.

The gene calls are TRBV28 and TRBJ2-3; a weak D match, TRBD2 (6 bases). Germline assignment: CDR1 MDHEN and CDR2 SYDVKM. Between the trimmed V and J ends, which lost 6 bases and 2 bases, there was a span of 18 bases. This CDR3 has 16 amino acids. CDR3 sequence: CASSTPGGVSTDTQYF. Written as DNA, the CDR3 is TGTGCCAGCAGCACTCCAGGAGGGGTATCCACAGATACGCAGTATTTT.

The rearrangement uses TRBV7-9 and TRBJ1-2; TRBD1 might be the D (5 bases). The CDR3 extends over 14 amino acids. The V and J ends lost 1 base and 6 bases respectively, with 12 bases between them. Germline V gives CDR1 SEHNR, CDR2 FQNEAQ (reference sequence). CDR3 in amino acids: CASSLGPGRDGYTF. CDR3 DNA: TGTGCCAGCAGCTTAGGCCCGGGGCGGGATGGCTACACCTTC.

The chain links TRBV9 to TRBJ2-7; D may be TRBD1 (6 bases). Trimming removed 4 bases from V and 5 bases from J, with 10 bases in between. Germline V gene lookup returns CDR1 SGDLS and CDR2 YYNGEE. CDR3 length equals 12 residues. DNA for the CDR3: TGTGCCAGCAGCAACCACAGGGACGAGCAGTACTTC. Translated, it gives CASSNHRDEQYF.

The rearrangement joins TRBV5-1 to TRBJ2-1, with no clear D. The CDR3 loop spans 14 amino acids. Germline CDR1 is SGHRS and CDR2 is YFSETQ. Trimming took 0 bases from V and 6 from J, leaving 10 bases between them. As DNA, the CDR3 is TGCGCCAGCAGCTTGGATCCTAGTATCAATGAGCAGTTCTTC. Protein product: CASSLDPSINEQFF.

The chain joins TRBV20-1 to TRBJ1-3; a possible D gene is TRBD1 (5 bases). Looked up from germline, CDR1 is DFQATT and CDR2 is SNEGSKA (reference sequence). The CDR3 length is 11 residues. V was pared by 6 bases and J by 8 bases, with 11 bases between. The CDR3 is CSANRGDTIYF. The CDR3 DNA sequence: TGCAGTGCGAACCGAGGGGACACCATATATTTT.

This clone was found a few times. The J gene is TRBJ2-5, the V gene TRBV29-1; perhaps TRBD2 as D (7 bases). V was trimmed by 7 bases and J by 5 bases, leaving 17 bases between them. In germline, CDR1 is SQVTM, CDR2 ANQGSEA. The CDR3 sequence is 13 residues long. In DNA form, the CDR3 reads TGCAGCGGTCAAGGGGGGGGACGGGAGACCCAGTACTTC. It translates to CSGQGGGRETQYF. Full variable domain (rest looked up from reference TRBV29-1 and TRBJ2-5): SAVISQKPSRDICQRGTSLTIQCQVDSQVTMMFWYRQQPGQSLTLIATANQGSEATYESGFVIDKFPISRPNLTFSTLTVSNMSPEDSSIYLCSGQGGGRETQYFGPGTRLLVL.

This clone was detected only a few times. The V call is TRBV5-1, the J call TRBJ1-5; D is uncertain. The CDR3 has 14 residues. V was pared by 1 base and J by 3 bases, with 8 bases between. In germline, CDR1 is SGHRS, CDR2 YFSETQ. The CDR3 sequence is CASSLTPDNQPQHF. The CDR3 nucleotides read TGCGCCAGCAGCTTGACTCCAGACAATCAGCCCCAGCATTTT.

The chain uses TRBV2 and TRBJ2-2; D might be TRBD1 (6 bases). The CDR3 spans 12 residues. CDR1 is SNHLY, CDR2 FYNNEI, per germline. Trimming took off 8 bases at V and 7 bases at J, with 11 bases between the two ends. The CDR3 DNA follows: TGTGCCAGCGGGAAGGACAGCGGGGAGCTGTTTTTT. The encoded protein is CASGKDSGELFF. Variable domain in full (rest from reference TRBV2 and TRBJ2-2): EPEVTQTPSHQVTQMGQEVILRCVPISNHLYFYWYRQILGQKVEFLVSFYNNEISEKSEIFDDQFSVERPDGSNFTLKIRSTKLEDSAMYFCASGKDSGELFFGEGSRLTVL.

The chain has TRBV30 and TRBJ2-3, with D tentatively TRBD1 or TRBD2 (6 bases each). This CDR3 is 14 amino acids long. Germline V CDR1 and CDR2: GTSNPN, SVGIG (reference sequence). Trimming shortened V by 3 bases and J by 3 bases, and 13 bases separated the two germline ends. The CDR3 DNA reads TGTGCCTGGAGCGGGGGCGCTTTAACAGATACGCAGTATTTT. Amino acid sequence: CAWSGGALTDTQYF.

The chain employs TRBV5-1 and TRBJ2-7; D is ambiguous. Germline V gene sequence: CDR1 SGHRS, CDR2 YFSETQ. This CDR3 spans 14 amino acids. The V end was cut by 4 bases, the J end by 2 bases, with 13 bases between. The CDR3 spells CASSPRGGAYEQYF. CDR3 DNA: TGCGCCAGCAGCCCGCGAGGTGGGGCCTACGAGCAGTACTTC. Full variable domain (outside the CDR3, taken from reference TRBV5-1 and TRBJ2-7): KAGVTQTPRYLIKTRGQQVTLSCSPISGHRSVSWYQQTPGQGLQFLFEYFSETQRNKGNFPGRFSGRQFSNSRSEMNVSTLELGDSALYLCASSPRGGAYEQYFGPGTRLTVT.

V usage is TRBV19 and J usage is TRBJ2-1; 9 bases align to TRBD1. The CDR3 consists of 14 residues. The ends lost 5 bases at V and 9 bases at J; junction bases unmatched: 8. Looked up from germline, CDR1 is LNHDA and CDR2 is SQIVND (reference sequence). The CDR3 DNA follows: TGTGCCAGTAGTCCCGGGACAGGGTTGGGTGAGCAGTTCTTC. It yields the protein CASSPGTGLGEQFF.

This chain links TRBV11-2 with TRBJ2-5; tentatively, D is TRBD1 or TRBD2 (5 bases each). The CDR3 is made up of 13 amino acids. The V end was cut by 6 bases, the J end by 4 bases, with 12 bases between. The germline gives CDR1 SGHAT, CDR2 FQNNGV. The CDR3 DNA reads TGTGCCAGCAGGTTGGGGGTGCTAGAGACCCAGTACTTC. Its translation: CASRLGVLETQYF.

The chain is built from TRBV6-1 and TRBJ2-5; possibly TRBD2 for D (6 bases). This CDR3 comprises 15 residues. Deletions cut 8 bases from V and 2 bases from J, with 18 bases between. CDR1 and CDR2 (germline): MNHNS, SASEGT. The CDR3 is CASSEPGLGQETQYF. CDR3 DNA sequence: TGTGCCAGCTCCGAGCCGGGACTGGGACAAGAGACCCAGTACTTC.

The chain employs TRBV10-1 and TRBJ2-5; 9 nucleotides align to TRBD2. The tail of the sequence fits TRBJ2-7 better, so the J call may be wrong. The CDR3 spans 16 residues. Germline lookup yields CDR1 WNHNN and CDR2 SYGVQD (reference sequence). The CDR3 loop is CASSDQTSGSSYEQYF. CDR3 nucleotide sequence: TGCGCCAGCAGCGATCAGACTAGCGGAAGCTCCTACGAGCAGTACTTC.

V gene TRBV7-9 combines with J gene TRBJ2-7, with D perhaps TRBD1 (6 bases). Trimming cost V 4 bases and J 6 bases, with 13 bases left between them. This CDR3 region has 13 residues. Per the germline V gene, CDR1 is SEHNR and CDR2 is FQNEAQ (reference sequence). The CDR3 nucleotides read TGTGCCAGCAGCTCAACAGGGTCCGGCGAGCAGTACTTC. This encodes CASSSTGSGEQYF.

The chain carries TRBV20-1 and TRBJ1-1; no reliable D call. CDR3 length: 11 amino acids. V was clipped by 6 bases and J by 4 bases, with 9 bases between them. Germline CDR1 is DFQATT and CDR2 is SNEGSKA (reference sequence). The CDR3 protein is CSAGRGTEAFF. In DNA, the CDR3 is TGCAGTGCCGGTCGGGGCACTGAAGCTTTCTTT.

As DNA, the CDR3 is TGTGCCAGCAGCTTAGGACAGGGAGGCGAGCAGTACTTC. Protein product: CASSLGQGGEQYF. J is TRBJ2-7 and V is TRBV7-6, with D tentatively TRBD1 (7 bases). Between the trimmed V and J ends, which lost 1 base and 6 bases, there was a span of 10 bases. The CDR3 loop spans 13 amino acids. CDR1 SGHVS and CDR2 FNYEAQ come from the germline V gene.

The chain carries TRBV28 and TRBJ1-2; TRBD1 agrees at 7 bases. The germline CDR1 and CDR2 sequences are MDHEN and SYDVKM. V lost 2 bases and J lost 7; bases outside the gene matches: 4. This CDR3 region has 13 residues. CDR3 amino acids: CASSLLGGAGYTF. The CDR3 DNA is TGTGCCAGCAGTTTACTAGGGGGCGCTGGCTACACCTTC.

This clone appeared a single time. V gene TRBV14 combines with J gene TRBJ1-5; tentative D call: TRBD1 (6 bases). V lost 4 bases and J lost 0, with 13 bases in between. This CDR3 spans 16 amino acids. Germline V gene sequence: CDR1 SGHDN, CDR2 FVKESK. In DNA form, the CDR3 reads TGTGCCAGCAGCCTTGAATGGGGACATAGCAATCAGCCCCAGCATTTT. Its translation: CASSLEWGHSNQPQHF.

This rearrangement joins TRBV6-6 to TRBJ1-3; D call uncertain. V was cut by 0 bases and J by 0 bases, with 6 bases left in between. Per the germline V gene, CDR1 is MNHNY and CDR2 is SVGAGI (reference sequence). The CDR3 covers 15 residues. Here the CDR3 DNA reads TGTGCCAGCAGTTACTCGGCAAGCTCTGGAAACACCATATATTTT. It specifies CASSYSASSGNTIYF.

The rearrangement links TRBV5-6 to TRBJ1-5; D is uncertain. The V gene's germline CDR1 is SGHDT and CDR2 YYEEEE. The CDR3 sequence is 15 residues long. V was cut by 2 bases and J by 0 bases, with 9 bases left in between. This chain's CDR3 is CASSLSQYSNQPQHF. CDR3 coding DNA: TGTGCCAGCAGCTTAAGTCAGTATAGCAATCAGCCCCAGCATTTT.

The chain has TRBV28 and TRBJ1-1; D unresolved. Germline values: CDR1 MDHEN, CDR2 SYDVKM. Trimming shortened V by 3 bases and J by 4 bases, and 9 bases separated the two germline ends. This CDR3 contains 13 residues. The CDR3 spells CASSFSRFTEAFF. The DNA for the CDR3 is TGTGCCAGCAGTTTTTCGAGGTTCACTGAAGCTTTCTTT.